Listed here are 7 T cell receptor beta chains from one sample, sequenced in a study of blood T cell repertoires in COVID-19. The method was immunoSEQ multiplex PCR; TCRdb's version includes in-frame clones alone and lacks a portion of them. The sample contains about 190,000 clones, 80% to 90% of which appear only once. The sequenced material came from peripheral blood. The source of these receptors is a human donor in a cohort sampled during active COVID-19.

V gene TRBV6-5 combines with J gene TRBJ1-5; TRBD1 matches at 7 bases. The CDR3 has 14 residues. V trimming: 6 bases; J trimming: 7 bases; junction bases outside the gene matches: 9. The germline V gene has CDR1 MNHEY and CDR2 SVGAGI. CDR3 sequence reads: CASREGTGDQPQHF. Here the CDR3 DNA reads TGTGCCAGCAGGGAGGGAACAGGGGACCAGCCCCAGCATTTT.

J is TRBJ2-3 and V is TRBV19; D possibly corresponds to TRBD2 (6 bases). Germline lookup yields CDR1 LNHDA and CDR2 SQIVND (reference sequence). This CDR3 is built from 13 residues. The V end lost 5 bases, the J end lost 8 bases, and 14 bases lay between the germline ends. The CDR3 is CASSGGDYFTQYF. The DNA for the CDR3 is TGTGCCAGTAGTGGAGGGGATTACTTTACGCAGTATTTT.

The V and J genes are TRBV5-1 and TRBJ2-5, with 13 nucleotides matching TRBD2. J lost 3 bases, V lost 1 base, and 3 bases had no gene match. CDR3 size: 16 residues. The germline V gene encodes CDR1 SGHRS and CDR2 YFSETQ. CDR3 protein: CASSLFGTSGKETQYF. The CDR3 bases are TGCGCCAGCAGCTTGTTCGGGACTAGCGGGAAAGAGACCCAGTACTTC.

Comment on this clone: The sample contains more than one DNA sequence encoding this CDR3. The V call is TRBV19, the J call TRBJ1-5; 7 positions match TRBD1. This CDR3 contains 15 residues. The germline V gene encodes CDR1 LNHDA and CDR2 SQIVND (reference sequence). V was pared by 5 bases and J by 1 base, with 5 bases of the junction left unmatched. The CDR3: CASSGPGQSNQPQHF. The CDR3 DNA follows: TGTGCCAGTAGTGGCCCGGGACAGAGCAATCAGCCCCAGCATTTT.

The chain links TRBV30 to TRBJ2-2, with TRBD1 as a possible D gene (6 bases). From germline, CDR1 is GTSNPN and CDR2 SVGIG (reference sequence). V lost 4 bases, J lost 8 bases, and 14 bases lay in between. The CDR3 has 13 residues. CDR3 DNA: TGTGCCTGGAACCGACGAGGGGGAGGGGAGCTGTTTTTT. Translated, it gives CAWNRRGGGELFF.

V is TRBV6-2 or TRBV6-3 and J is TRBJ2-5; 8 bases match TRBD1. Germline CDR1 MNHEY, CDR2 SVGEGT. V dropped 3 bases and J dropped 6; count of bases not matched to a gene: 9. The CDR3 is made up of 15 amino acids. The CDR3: CASSYQAGGVKTQYF. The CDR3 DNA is TGTGCCAGCAGTTATCAGGCAGGGGGCGTTAAGACCCAGTACTTC.

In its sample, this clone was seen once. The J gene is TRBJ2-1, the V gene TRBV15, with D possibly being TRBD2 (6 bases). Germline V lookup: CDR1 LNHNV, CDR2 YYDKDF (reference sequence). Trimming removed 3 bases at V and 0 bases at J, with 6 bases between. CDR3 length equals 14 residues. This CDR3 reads CATSRGLSYNEQFF. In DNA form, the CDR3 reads TGTGCCACCAGCAGGGGACTCTCCTACAATGAGCAGTTCTTC.